This T cell receptor beta chain came from a study of monozygotic twins with inflammatory bowel disease. The V gene's germline CDR1 is SGHNT and CDR2 YYREEE (reference sequence). The CDR3 spans 15 residues. General observations from the study: IBD patients, compared with healthy twins, shared fewer clonotypes with others (especially with disease activity). The inverse Simpson measure of TCRbeta diversity was lower in IBD patients than in healthy co-twins. The analysis did not separate different T cell subtypes.

Every donor provided one blood sample measuring approximately 2.5 ml. A word on this clonotype: Antigen: not known.

TCRdb re-called the 5' RACE reads; one entry per CDR3 protein, DNA not given. In all, the sample yields a few hundred thousand distinct CDR3 sequences. The receptor was isolated from a human donor with ulcerative colitis or Crohn's disease, or a healthy co-twin of an affected twin (not recorded which). What was sequenced was blood. This chain joins TRBV5-4 and TRBJ2-2. CDR3: CASSLGTTNTGELFF.